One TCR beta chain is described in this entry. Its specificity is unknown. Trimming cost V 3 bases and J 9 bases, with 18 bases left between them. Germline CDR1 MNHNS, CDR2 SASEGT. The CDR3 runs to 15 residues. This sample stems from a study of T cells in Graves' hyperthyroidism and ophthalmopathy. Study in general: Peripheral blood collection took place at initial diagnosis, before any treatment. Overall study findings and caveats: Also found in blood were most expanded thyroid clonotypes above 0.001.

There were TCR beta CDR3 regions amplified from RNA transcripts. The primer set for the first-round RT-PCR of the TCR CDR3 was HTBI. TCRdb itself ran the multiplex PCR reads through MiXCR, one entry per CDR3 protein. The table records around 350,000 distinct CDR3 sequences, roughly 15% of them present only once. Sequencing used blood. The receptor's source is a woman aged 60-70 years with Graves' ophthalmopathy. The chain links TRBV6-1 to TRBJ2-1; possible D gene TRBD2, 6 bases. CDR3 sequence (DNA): TGTGCCAGCAGTGACACCGGGACTTCTTACTGTGAGCAGTTCTTC. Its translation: CASSDTGTSYCEQFF.